This TCR beta chain was profiled in a study of OX40 agonist ivuxolimab in advanced cancers. About the research overall: Three individuals attained partial responses, comprising one hepatocellular carcinoma case and two cutaneous melanoma cases. Overall study results and limits: Averaging showed that CD8+ T cells had more expanded clones than CD4+ did.

In its sample, this clone was seen once. Its specificity is unknown. TCRdb's table, derived via immunoSEQ multiplex PCR, lists solely in-frame clones and lacks some. The profile covers roughly 87,000 clones, with roughly 90% appearing a single time and approximately 8.6% taken by the ten largest. J gave up 1 base and V 4 bases, and 11 bases lay outside the gene matches. Germline V gene lookup returns CDR1 SGHRS and CDR2 YFSETQ. CDR3 size: 18 residues. Here the sequenced sample was CD4+ or CD8+ T cells sorted from blood, taken in a trial of the OX40 agonist ivuxolimab. The receptor's source is an adult with an advanced solid tumor such as melanoma, head and neck, liver or kidney cancer. This chain uses TRBV5-1 with TRBJ2-2, with TRBD1 matching over 9 bases. CDR3: CASSPPRQGVMNTGELFF. CDR3 nucleotides: TGCGCCAGCAGCCCCCCCCGACAGGGGGTAATGAACACCGGGGAGCTGTTTTTT. The full variable domain, with the rest looked up from reference TRBV5-1 and TRBJ2-2, is KAGVTQTPRYLIKTRGQQVTLSCSPISGHRSVSWYQQTPGQGLQFLFEYFSETQRNKGNFPGRFSGRQFSNSRSEMNVSTLELGDSALYLCASSPPRQGVMNTGELFFGEGSRLTVL.